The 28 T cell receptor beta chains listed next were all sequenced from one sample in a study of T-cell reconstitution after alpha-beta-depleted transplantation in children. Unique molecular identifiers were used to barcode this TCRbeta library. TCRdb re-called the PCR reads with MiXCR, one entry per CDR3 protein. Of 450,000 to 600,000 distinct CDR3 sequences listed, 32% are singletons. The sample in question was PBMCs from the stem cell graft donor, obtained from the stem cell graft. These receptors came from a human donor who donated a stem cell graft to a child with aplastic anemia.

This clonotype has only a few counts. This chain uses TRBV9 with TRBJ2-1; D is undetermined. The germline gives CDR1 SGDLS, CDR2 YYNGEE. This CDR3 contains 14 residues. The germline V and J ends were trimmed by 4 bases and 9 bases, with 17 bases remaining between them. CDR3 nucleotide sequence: TGTGCCAGCAGCACCACCTGGAAGCTCGGTGAGCAGTTCTTC. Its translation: CASSTTWKLGEQFF. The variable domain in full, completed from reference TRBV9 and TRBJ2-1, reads DSGVTQTPKHLITATGQRVTLRCSPRSGDLSVYWYQQSLDQGLQFLIQYYNGEERAKGNILERFSAQQFPDLHSELNLSSLELGDSALYFCASSTTWKLGEQFFGPGTRLTVL.

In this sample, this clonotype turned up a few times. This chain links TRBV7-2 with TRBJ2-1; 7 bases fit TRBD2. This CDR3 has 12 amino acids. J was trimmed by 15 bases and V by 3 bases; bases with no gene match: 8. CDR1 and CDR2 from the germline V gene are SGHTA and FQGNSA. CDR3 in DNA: TGTGCCAGCAGCTTCCTCGGGGGGAATCTGTTCTTC. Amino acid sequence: CASSFLGGNLFF.

The CDR3 loop reads CASSPRQKSTNEKLFF. Here the CDR3 DNA reads TGTGCCAGCAGTCCTCGACAGAAGTCAACTAATGAAAAACTGTTTTTT. The chain links TRBV12-3 or TRBV12-4 to TRBJ1-4; maybe TRBD1 (5 bases). This CDR3 has 16 residues. V lost 5 bases and J lost 0, with 13 bases in between.

The CDR3 nucleotides are TGTGCCAGCAGCTCCTCCAGGGACGGAAACAATGAGCAGTTCTTC. Amino acids: CASSSSRDGNNEQFF. This chain connects TRBV12-3 or TRBV12-4 to TRBJ2-1; D may be TRBD1 or TRBD2 (5 bases each). V was clipped by 6 bases and J by 5 bases, with 17 bases between them. The CDR3 totals 15 residues.

CDR3 in amino acids: CASSLDGRVAGELFF. The CDR3 nucleotides are TGTGCCAGCAGCTTAGATGGCAGGGTTGCCGGGGAGCTGTTTTTT. The genes are TRBV11-3 and TRBJ2-2; D is possibly TRBD1 (5 bases). Germline V gene sequence: CDR1 SGHNT, CDR2 YENEEA. The CDR3 has 15 amino acids. V was shortened by 0 bases and J by 6 bases, with 11 bases between the two germline ends.

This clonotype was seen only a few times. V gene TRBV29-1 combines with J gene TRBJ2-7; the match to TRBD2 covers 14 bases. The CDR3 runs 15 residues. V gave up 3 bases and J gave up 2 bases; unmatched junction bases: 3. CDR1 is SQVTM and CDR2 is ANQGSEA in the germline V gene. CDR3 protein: CSVETGLAGAYEQYF. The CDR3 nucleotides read TGCAGCGTTGAGACGGGACTAGCGGGAGCCTACGAGCAGTACTTC.

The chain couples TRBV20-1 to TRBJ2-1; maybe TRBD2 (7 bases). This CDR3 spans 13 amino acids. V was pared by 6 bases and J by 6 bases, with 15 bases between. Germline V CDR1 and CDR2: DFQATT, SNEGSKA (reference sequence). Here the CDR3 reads CSARGAAANEQFF. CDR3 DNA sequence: TGCAGTGCCCGGGGGGCGGCCGCCAATGAGCAGTTCTTC.

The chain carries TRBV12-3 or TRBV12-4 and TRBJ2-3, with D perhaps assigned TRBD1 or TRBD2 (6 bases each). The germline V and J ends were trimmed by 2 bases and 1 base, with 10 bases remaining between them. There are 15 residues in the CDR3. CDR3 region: CASSLWGAGTDTQYF. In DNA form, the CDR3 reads TGTGCCAGCAGTTTATGGGGGGCAGGCACAGATACGCAGTATTTT.

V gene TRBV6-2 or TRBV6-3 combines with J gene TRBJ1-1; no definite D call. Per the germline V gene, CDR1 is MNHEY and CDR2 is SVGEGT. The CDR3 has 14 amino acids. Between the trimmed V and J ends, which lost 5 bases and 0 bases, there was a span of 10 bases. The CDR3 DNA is TGTGCCAGCAGTCCCTCAGTCGTGAACACTGAAGCTTTCTTT. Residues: CASSPSVVNTEAFF.

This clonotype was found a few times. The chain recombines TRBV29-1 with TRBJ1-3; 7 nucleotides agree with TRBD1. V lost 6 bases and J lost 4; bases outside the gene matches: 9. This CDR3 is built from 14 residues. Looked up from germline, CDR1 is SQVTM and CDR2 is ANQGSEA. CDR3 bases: TGCAGCGTACAGCCGGCGGGACAGGGAAACACCATATATTTT. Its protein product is CSVQPAGQGNTIYF. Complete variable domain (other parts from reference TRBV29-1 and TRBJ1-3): SAVISQKPSRDICQRGTSLTIQCQVDSQVTMMFWYRQQPGQSLTLIATANQGSEATYESGFVIDKFPISRPNLTFSTLTVSNMSPEDSSIYLCSVQPAGQGNTIYFGEGSWLTVV.

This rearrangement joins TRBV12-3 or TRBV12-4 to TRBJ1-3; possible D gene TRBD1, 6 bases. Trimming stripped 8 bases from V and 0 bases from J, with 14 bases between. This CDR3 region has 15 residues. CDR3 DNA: TGTGCCAGCTATTCGGGGGCAAACTCTGGAAACACCATATATTTT. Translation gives CASYSGANSGNTIYF.

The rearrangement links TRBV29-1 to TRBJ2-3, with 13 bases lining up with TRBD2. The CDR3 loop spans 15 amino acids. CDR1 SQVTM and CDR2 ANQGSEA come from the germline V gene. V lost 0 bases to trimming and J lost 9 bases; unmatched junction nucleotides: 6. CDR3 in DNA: TGCAGCGTTGAAGAGGCACTAGCGGGAGGGCTCACGCAGTATTTT. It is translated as CSVEEALAGGLTQYF.

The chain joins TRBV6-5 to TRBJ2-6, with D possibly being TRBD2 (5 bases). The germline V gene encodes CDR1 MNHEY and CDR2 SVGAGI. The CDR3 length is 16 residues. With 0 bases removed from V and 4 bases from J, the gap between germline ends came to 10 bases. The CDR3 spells CASSYSAEVGANVLTF. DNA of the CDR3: TGTGCCAGCAGTTACTCAGCGGAGGTCGGGGCCAACGTCCTGACTTTC.

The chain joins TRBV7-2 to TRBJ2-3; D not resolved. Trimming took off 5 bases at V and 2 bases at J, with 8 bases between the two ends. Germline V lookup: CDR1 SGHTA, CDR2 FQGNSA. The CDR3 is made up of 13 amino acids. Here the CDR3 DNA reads TGTGCCAGCAGCCGGGCGACCACAGATACGCAGTATTTT. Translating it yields CASSRATTDTQYF.

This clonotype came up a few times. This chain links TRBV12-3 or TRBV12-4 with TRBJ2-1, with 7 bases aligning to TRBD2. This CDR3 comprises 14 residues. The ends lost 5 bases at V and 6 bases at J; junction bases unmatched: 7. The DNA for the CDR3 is TGTGCCAGCAGTAACTCTGGGGGGGGCAATGAGCAGTTCTTC. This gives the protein CASSNSGGGNEQFF.

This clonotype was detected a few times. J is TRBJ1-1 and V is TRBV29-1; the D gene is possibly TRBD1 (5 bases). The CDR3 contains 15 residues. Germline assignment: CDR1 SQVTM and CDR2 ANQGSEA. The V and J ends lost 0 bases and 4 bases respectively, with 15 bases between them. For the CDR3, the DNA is TGCAGCGTTGAAGATCGAGGGGTGGTGAGCACTGAAGCTTTCTTT. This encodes CSVEDRGVVSTEAFF.

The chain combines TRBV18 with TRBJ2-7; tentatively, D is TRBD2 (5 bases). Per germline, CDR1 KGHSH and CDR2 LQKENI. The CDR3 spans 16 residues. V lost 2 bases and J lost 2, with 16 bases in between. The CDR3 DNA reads TGTGCCAGCTCACCAATCCAAGGCACGGGGACCTACGAGCAGTACTTC. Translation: CASSPIQGTGTYEQYF.

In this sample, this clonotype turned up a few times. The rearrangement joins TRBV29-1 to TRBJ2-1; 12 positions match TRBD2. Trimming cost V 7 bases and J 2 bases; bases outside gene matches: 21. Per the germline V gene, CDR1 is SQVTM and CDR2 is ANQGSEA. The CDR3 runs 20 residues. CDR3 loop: CSALFAGTSGRSGTYNEQFF. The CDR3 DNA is TGCAGCGCCTTATTTGCGGGTACTAGCGGGAGGTCCGGTACCTACAATGAGCAGTTCTTC.

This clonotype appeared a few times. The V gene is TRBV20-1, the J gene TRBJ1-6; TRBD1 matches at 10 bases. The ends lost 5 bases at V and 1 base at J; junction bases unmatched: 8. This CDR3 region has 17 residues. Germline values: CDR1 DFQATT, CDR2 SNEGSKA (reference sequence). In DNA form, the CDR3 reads TGCAGTGCTGGTGACAGGGGGCGAGAGTCCTATAATTCACCCCTCCACTTT. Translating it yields CSAGDRGRESYNSPLHF.

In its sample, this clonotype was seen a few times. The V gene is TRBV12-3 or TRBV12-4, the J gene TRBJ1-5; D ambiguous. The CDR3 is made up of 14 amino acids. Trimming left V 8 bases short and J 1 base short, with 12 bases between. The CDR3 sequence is CASLDNFSNQPQHF. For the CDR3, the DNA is TGTGCCAGCTTAGACAACTTCAGCAATCAGCCCCAGCATTTT.

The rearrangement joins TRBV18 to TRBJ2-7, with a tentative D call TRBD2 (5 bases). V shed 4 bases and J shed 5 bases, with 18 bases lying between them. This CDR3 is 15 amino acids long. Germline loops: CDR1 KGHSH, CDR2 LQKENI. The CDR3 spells CASSQNLGVDDEQYV. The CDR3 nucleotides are TGTGCCAGCTCACAGAATCTCGGGGTAGATGACGAGCAGTACGTC.

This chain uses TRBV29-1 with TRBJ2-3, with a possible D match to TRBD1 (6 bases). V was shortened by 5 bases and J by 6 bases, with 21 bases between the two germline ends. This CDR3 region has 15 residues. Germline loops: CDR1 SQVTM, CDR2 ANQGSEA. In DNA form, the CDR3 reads TGCAGCGTTCGCTTATCGGACAGCCCCCAGGATACGCAGTATTTT. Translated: CSVRLSDSPQDTQYF.

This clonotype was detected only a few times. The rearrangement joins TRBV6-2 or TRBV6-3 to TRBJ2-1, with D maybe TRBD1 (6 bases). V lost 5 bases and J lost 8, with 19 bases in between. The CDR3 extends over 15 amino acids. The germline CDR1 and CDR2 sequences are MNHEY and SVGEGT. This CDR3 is CASSLSLGALDEQFF. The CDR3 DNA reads TGTGCCAGCAGTCTCTCTCTGGGGGCTTTGGATGAGCAGTTCTTC.

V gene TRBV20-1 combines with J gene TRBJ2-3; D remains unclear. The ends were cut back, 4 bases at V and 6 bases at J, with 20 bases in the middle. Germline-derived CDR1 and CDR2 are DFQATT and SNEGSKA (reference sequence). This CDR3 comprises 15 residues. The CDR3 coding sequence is TGCAGTGCTAACCAGCCCGACATGCAGGCCGATACGCAGTATTTT. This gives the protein CSANQPDMQADTQYF.

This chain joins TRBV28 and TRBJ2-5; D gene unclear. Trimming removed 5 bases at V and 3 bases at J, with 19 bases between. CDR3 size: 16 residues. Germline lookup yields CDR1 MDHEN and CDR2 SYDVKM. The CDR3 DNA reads TGTGCCAGCAGTCCCCAGGTGAATCAAGTTGAAGAGACCCAGTACTTC. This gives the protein CASSPQVNQVEETQYF.

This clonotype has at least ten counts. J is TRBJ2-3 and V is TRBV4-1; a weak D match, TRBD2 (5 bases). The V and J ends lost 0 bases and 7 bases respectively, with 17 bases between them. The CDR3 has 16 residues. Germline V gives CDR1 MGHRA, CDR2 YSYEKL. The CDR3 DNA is TGCGCCAGCAGCCAAGATTTGGCCAACAAGCGGTATACGCAGTATTTT. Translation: CASSQDLANKRYTQYF.

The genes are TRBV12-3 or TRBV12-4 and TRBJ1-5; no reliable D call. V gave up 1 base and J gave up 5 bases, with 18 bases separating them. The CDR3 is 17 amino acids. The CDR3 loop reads CASSLGERRVVDQPQHF. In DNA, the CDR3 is TGTGCCAGCAGTTTAGGGGAGAGAAGGGTCGTGGATCAGCCCCAGCATTTT.

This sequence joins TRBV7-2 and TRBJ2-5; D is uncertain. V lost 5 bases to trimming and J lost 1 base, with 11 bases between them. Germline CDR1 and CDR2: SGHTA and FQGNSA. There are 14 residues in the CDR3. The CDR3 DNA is TGTGCCAGCAGCAGAAAGGCCCTCCAAGAGACCCAGTACTTC. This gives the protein CASSRKALQETQYF.